The 6 T cell receptor beta chains presented below share a single source sample, sequenced in a study of blood T cell repertoires in COVID-19. Data came from immunoSEQ multiplex PCR; TCRdb stores just in-frame clones and leaves some out. The sample records hundreds of thousands of clones, around 90% being singletons. Source material: PBMCs or T cells enriched from blood (not recorded which). Source of these receptors: a woman aged 30 to 39 who had recovered from COVID-19.

The rearrangement links TRBV3-1 (or the pseudogene TRBV3-2) to TRBJ2-5; the match to TRBD2 covers 11 bases. V dropped 4 bases and J dropped 1; count of bases not matched to a gene: 2. Germline V CDR1 and CDR2: LGHDT, YNNKEL (reference sequence). This CDR3 has 15 amino acids. CDR3 sequence reads: CASSLGTSGQETQYF. CDR3 nucleotide sequence: TGTGCCAGCAGCCTAGGGACTAGCGGCCAAGAGACCCAGTACTTC.

The chain employs TRBV14 and TRBJ2-1; 15 nucleotides match TRBD2. After removal of 4 bases from V and 1 base from J, the junction contained 5 bases not matched to a gene. The CDR3 covers 18 residues. Germline values: CDR1 SGHDN, CDR2 FVKESK. This CDR3 reads CASSRGLAGGVSYNEQFF. The CDR3 bases are TGTGCCAGCAGCCGGGGACTAGCGGGAGGTGTATCCTACAATGAGCAGTTCTTC.

This clone was seen a single time. The chain has TRBV5-1 and TRBJ2-1; TRBD1 matches at 11 bases. There are 17 residues in the CDR3. CDR1 is SGHRS and CDR2 is YFSETQ in the germline V gene. J was trimmed by 5 bases and V by 2 bases; bases with no gene match: 9. The CDR3 sequence: CASSLLPPGQGDNEQFF. DNA of the CDR3: TGCGCCAGCAGCTTACTCCCCCCGGGACAGGGGGACAATGAGCAGTTCTTC. The complete variable domain, with remaining parts taken from reference TRBV5-1 and TRBJ2-1, reads KAGVTQTPRYLIKTRGQQVTLSCSPISGHRSVSWYQQTPGQGLQFLFEYFSETQRNKGNFPGRFSGRQFSNSRSEMNVSTLELGDSALYLCASSLLPPGQGDNEQFFGPGTRLTVL.

The CDR3 sequence: CASSVNRGLEQFF. CDR3 nucleotide sequence: TGTGCCAGCAGTGTAAACAGGGGCCTTGAGCAGTTCTTC. The chain combines TRBV27 with TRBJ2-1; 7 nucleotides match TRBD1. The CDR3 totals 13 residues. The trim removed 5 bases at V and 9 bases at J, leaving 7 bases unmatched. Germline values: CDR1 MNHEY, CDR2 SMNVEV (reference sequence).

This rearrangement joins TRBV5-4 to TRBJ2-5; a possible D gene is TRBD1 (6 bases). V shed 1 base and J shed 5 bases, with 12 bases lying between them. Germline loops: CDR1 SGHNT, CDR2 YYREEE (reference sequence). CDR3 length: 14 amino acids. CDR3 DNA: TGTGCCAGCAGCTTGAATAGGCAGGGGGAGACCCAGTACTTC. It encodes CASSLNRQGETQYF. Using reference TRBV5-4 and TRBJ2-5 for the parts outside the CDR3, the full variable domain is ETGVTQSPTHLIKTRGQQVTLRCSSQSGHNTVSWYQQALGQGPQFIFQYYREEENGRGNFPPRFSGLQFPNYSSELNVNALELDDSALYLCASSLNRQGETQYFGPGTRLLVL.

This chain joins TRBV29-1 and TRBJ2-7, with 8 bases that match TRBD1. The J segment lost 3 bases and the V segment lost 0 bases, leaving 4 bases of the junction unmatched. CDR1 and CDR2 from the germline V gene are SQVTM and ANQGSEA. The CDR3 contains 14 residues. In DNA, the CDR3 is TGCAGCGTTGAAGATGACAGGGGAGACTACGAGCAGTACTTC. It yields the protein CSVEDDRGDYEQYF.